What follows are 17 T cell receptor beta chains derived from one specimen sequenced in a study of T cell responses to AZD1222 COVID-19 vaccine. The repertoire was sequenced with immunoSEQ multiplex PCR; TCRdb's copy has only in-frame clones and lacks some. The table includes 150,000 to 160,000 clones, 90% to 95% detected once. The sample consisted of peripheral blood, taken 28 days after the second AZD1222 dose. The receptors derive from an adult who received the AZD1222 COVID-19 vaccine.

This clone appeared a few times. The chain employs TRBV27 and TRBJ1-5; no definite D call. Trimming left V 7 bases short and J 2 bases short, with 15 bases between. Germline CDR1 is MNHEY and CDR2 is SMNVEV (reference sequence). There are 15 residues in the CDR3. The DNA for the CDR3 is TGTGCCAGCACACCCCGGGGAGGCCGCAATCAGCCCCAGCATTTT. Translation gives CASTPRGGRNQPQHF.

The chain uses TRBV19 and TRBJ1-6; TRBD1 matches 8 bases. The ends lost 6 bases at V and 7 bases at J; junction bases unmatched: 5. Germline V gene data show CDR1 as LNHDA and CDR2 as SQIVND (reference sequence). The CDR3 has 14 residues. The CDR3 coding sequence is TGTGCCAGTAGAAGGACAGGGAACAATTCACCCCTCCACTTT. This sequence encodes CASRRTGNNSPLHF.

This chain uses TRBV25-1 with TRBJ2-3; D ambiguous. Per germline, CDR1 MGHDK and CDR2 SYGVNS. The V and J ends lost 6 bases and 0 bases respectively, with 10 bases between them. CDR3 size: 14 residues. CDR3 residues: CASSHGGSTDTQYF. CDR3 bases: TGTGCCAGCAGCCACGGTGGCAGCACAGATACGCAGTATTTT.

The genes are TRBV3-1 (or the pseudogene TRBV3-2) and TRBJ1-2, with 8 bases fitting TRBD1. V trimming: 1 base; J trimming: 7 bases; junction bases outside the gene matches: 8. CDR1 and CDR2 from the germline V gene are LGHDT and YNNKEL (reference sequence). This CDR3 comprises 15 residues. The CDR3 DNA is TGTGCCAGCAGCCAAGGGGGACAGGCCCCCCGTGGCTACACCTTC. It translates to CASSQGGQAPRGYTF.

The V call is TRBV27, the J call TRBJ2-7; TRBD2 agrees at 14 bases. This CDR3 comprises 16 residues. V shed 4 bases and J 5 bases; nucleotides not matched to a gene: 7. CDR1 and CDR2 from the germline V gene are MNHEY and SMNVEV (reference sequence). The CDR3: CASSSPGLAGAHEQYF. CDR3 DNA: TGTGCCAGCAGTTCCCCGGGACTAGCGGGAGCACACGAGCAGTACTTC.

CDR3 protein: CASSLRGTTFYEQYF. The DNA of the CDR3 is TGTGCCAGCAGTTTAAGGGGGACTACCTTCTACGAGCAGTACTTC. The rearrangement links TRBV27 to TRBJ2-7; maybe TRBD2 (7 bases). Per the germline V gene, CDR1 is MNHEY and CDR2 is SMNVEV (reference sequence). The CDR3 contains 15 residues. The V end lost 2 bases, the J end lost 3 bases, and 14 bases lay between the germline ends.

As regards this clone: Relative to the germline gene, one junction end is altered; a read error may explain this. The chain couples TRBV18 to TRBJ2-7; 7 nucleotides align to TRBD2. The CDR3 consists of 17 residues. Germline CDR1 KGHSH, CDR2 LQKENI. The CDR3 coding sequence is TGTGCCAGCGCACCCCAGTCCGTCCGGCTAGCGGCCTACGAGCAGTACTTC. Protein: CASAPQSVRLAAYEQYF.

The rearrangement links TRBV29-1 to TRBJ1-2, with 10 nucleotides matching TRBD1. J was trimmed by 5 bases and V by 7 bases; bases with no gene match: 7. Per the germline V gene, CDR1 is SQVTM and CDR2 is ANQGSEA. The CDR3 extends over 13 amino acids. The CDR3 DNA is TGCAGCGCTACGACAGGGGGCGCGTATGGCTACACCTTC. Translation: CSATTGGAYGYTF. Variable domain in full (rest from reference TRBV29-1 and TRBJ1-2): SAVISQKPSRDICQRGTSLTIQCQVDSQVTMMFWYRQQPGQSLTLIATANQGSEATYESGFVIDKFPISRPNLTFSTLTVSNMSPEDSSIYLCSATTGGAYGYTFGSGTRLTVV.

The chain uses TRBV30 and TRBJ1-1; weak D call: TRBD1 (5 bases). This CDR3 is 14 amino acids long. CDR1 is GTSNPN and CDR2 is SVGIG in the germline V gene (reference sequence). Trimming removed 6 bases at V and 0 bases at J, with 14 bases between. The CDR3 loop reads CACGGVTLNTEAFF. The CDR3 nucleotides are TGTGCCTGCGGGGGGGTCACGCTGAACACTGAAGCTTTCTTT.

The sample holds one count of this clone. This sample also contains other DNA sequences that code for the same CDR3. V usage is TRBV5-1 and J usage is TRBJ2-2, with TRBD2 matching 8 bases. In germline, CDR1 is SGHRS, CDR2 YFSETQ. This CDR3 spans 15 amino acids. The trim removed 2 bases at V and 1 base at J, leaving 1 base unmatched. This chain's CDR3 is CASSLAGENTGELFF. Here the CDR3 DNA reads TGCGCCAGCAGCTTAGCGGGAGAGAACACCGGGGAGCTGTTTTTT.

In its sample, this clone was seen a few times. J is TRBJ2-7 and V is TRBV9; D is unclear. V lost 3 bases and J lost 3, with 16 bases in between. There are 15 residues in the CDR3. Looked up from germline, CDR1 is SGDLS and CDR2 is YYNGEE. The CDR3 region has the DNA TGTGCCAGCAGCGAAGGTTCCGGACGCCACTACGAGCAGTACTTC. It yields the protein CASSEGSGRHYEQYF.

The chain recombines TRBV7-2 with TRBJ2-1; 8 positions match TRBD2. The germline CDR1 and CDR2 sequences are SGHTA and FQGNSA. The CDR3 sequence is 17 residues long. Trimming at V came to 0 bases and at J to 2 bases, leaving 6 bases not matched to a gene. CDR3 protein: CASSLARTSTPYNEQFF. Here the CDR3 DNA reads TGTGCCAGCAGCTTAGCCCGGACTAGCACCCCCTACAATGAGCAGTTCTTC.

The V and J genes are TRBV7-9 and TRBJ2-3; a weak D match, TRBD1 (8 bases). The CDR3 has 16 residues. Germline CDR1 reads SEHNR; CDR2 reads FQNEAQ (reference sequence). The V end lost 5 bases, the J end lost 3 bases, and 18 bases lay between the germline ends. DNA of the CDR3: TGTGCCAGCAGCGGGTGGACAGGGACTAATACAGATACGCAGTATTTT. Encoded protein: CASSGWTGTNTDTQYF.

The V gene is TRBV6-5, the J gene TRBJ2-1; TRBD1 or TRBD2 may be the D gene (5 bases each). V was trimmed by 6 bases and J by 3 bases, leaving 12 bases between them. The germline V gene encodes CDR1 MNHEY and CDR2 SVGAGI. The CDR3 extends over 14 amino acids. This CDR3 is CASSPFGGYNEQFF. The CDR3 DNA is TGTGCCAGCAGCCCCTTTGGGGGCTACAATGAGCAGTTCTTC.

The V and J genes are TRBV19 and TRBJ1-6; 8 bases line up with TRBD1. The germline gives CDR1 LNHDA, CDR2 SQIVND (reference sequence). V shed 5 bases, J shed 14 bases, and the junction held 17 bases outside the gene matches. CDR3 length equals 16 residues. CDR3 protein: CASSPRADRVSLTLHF. The CDR3 bases are TGTGCCAGTAGTCCAAGAGCGGACAGGGTGAGTCTTACCCTCCACTTT. Full variable domain (outside the CDR3, taken from reference TRBV19 and TRBJ1-6): DGGITQSPKYLFRKEGQNVTLSCEQNLNHDAMYWYRQDPGQGLRLIYYSQIVNDFQKGDIAEGYSVSREKKESFPLTVTSAQKNPTAFYLCASSPRADRVSLTLHFGNGTRLTVT.

The chain has TRBV6-5 and TRBJ2-5; D is perhaps TRBD1 or TRBD2 (6 bases each). Per the germline V gene, CDR1 is MNHEY and CDR2 is SVGAGI. V was pared by 3 bases and J by 0 bases, with 14 bases between. This CDR3 has 16 amino acids. CDR3 amino acids: CASSYHRRGNQETQYF. The CDR3 DNA sequence: TGTGCCAGCAGTTATCACCGGAGGGGGAACCAAGAGACCCAGTACTTC.

This sequence joins TRBV15 and TRBJ2-1, with D unresolved. Germline V gene data show CDR1 as LNHNV and CDR2 as YYDKDF (reference sequence). The V end lost 1 base, the J end lost 5 bases, and 9 bases lay between the germline ends. CDR3 length: 14 residues. CDR3 residues: CATSRVAQNNEQFF. Written as DNA, the CDR3 is TGTGCCACCAGCAGAGTGGCTCAAAACAATGAGCAGTTCTTC.